One and the same sample provided the 6 T cell receptor beta chains below, sequenced in a study of T cell responses to AZD1222 COVID-19 vaccine. Sequencing was performed with immunoSEQ multiplex PCR; in TCRdb, only in-frame clones are kept and a portion is missing. This sample carries roughly 70,000 clones, about 80% of them seen once, and the ten largest clones take about 14%. This material consisted of peripheral blood, taken 28 days after the second AZD1222 dose. These receptors were taken from an adult who received the AZD1222 COVID-19 vaccine.

This clone appeared a few times. The rearrangement links TRBV9 to TRBJ1-3, with D uncertain. V gave up 0 bases and J gave up 6 bases, with 10 bases separating them. Germline lookup yields CDR1 SGDLS and CDR2 YYNGEE. This CDR3 comprises 14 residues. The CDR3 is CASSVDGLQNTIYF. As DNA, the CDR3 is TGTGCCAGCAGCGTAGACGGGTTGCAAAACACCATATATTTT.

The gene calls are TRBV2 and TRBJ2-1; D perhaps matches TRBD1 (6 bases). CDR3 length: 15 residues. Germline CDR1 reads SNHLY; CDR2 reads FYNNEI. Trimming removed 4 bases at V and 2 bases at J, with 12 bases between. The CDR3 DNA reads as TGTGCCAGCAGTGTACCAGGGGATACCTACAATGAGCAGTTCTTC. This sequence encodes CASSVPGDTYNEQFF.

This clone occurred once. The gene calls are TRBV10-3 and TRBJ1-4; TRBD1 matches at 12 bases. Germline V gives CDR1 ENHRY, CDR2 SYGVKD. With V trimmed by 6 bases and J by 8 bases, 4 bases remained unmatched. The CDR3 is 14 amino acids. CDR3 in DNA: TGTGCCATCAGGGAGGGACAGGGGGCGGAAAAACTGTTTTTT. Its protein is CAIREGQGAEKLFF.

The chain employs TRBV7-2 and TRBJ1-2; TRBD1 is a possible D gene (5 bases). CDR3 length equals 14 residues. V lost 0 bases, J lost 4 bases, and 9 bases lay in between. Germline-derived CDR1 and CDR2 are SGHTA and FQGNSA. The chain's CDR3 is CASSLATELYGYTF. The DNA of the CDR3 is TGTGCCAGCAGCTTAGCGACAGAGCTCTATGGCTACACCTTC. Full variable domain (missing parts from reference TRBV7-2 and TRBJ1-2): GAGVSQSPSNKVTEKGKDVELRCDPISGHTALYWYRQSLGQGLEFLIYFQGNSAPDKSGLPSDRFSAERTGGSVSTLTIQRTQQEDSAVYLCASSLATELYGYTFGSGTRLTVV.

The chain carries TRBV30 and TRBJ1-4, with TRBD1 as a possible D gene (6 bases). V was cut by 8 bases and J by 3 bases, with 19 bases left in between. CDR3 length equals 15 residues. Germline CDR1 is GTSNPN and CDR2 is SVGIG (reference sequence). The CDR3 DNA is TGTGCCGGGAACAGGGTCGGGCGAGCTAATGAAAAACTGTTTTTT. Translated: CAGNRVGRANEKLFF.

The rearrangement joins TRBV18 to TRBJ1-3, with TRBD1 matching 8 bases. With 3 bases clipped from V and 0 bases from J, the junction kept 4 bases outside the gene matches. Germline V gives CDR1 KGHSH, CDR2 LQKENI. This CDR3 has 16 residues. The CDR3 is CASSPSTGGSGNTIYF. CDR3 DNA sequence: TGTGCCAGCTCACCGTCAACAGGGGGCTCTGGAAACACCATATATTTT.